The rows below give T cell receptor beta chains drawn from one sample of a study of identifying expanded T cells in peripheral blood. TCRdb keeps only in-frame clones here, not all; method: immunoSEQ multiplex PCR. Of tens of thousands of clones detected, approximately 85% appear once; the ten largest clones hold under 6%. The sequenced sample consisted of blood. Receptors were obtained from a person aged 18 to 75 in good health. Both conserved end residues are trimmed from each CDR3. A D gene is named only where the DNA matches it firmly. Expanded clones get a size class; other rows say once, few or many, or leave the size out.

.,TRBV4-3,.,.,ASSLSVGYYEQY
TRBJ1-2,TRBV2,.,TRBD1,ASSGTGGVDYGYT
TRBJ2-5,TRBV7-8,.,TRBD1,ASSLGTGWAQETQY
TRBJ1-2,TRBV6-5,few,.,ASSPGTSSSGYT
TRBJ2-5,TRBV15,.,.,ATSRDRVGRETQY
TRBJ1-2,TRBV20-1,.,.,SASANYGYT
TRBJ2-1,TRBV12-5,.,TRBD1,ASGLVQGAHDREQF
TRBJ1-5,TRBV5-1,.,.,ASSLVGGSNQPQH
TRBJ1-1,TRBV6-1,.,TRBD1,ASPRQGFNTEAF
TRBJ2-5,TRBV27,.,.,ASSPPRTGLETQY
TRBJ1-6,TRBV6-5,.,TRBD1,ASSPAGGVGLNH
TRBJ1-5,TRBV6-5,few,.,ASSKGDASNQPQH
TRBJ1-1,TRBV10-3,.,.,AVRRGGHTEAF
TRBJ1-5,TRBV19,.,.,ASSIRSSNQPQH
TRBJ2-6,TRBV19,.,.,ASSIVWGSVSGANVLT
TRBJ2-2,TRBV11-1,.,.,ASSFGALGAGELF
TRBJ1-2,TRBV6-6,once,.,ASSYSPRVYGYT
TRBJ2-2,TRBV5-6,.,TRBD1,ASSLVLRTGGELF
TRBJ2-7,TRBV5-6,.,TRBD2,ASSFGGGPTYEQY
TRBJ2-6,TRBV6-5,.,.,ASSKAPGANVLT
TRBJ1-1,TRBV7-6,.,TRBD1,ASSLAPGGLNTEAF
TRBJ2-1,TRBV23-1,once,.,ASSQSWSRDVSYNEQF
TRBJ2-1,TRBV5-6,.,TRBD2,ASSPGLAPKGEQF
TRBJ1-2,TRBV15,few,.,ATSTAATNYGYT
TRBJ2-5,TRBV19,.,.,ASSIWVVSQETQY
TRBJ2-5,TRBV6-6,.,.,ASSYETETQY
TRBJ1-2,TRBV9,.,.,ASSVAVNYIVGDPEHGYT
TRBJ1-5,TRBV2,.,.,ASSGFTGAKITNNQPQH
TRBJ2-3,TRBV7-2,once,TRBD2,ASSLSGGYSTDTQY
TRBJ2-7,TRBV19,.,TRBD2,ASGRGVGRYEQY
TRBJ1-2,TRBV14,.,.,ASSQVGRSYGYT
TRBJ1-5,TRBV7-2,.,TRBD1,ASSLRTGPSNQPQH
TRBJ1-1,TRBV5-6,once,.,ASSLAGMNTEAF
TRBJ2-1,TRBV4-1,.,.,ASSQDGRRTDEQF
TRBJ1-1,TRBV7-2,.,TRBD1,ASSLSGAGGNTEAF
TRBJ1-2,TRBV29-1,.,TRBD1,SVEQGAPNYGYT
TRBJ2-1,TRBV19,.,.,ASTNTRLNYNEQF
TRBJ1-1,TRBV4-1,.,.,ASSQEGAGYTEAF
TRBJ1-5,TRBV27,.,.,ASSLGSNQPQH
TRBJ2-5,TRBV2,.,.,ASGRGQETQY
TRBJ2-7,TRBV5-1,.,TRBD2,ASSLALSGSYEQY
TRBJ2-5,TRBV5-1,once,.,ASSPGRGQETQY
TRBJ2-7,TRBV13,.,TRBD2,ASSLGLTSGTYEQY
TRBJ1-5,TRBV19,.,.,ASSTAINQPQH
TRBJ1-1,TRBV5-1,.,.,ASSLGQPNTEAF
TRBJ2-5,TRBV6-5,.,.,ASSRSGSIQETQY
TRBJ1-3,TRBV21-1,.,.,ASPPGGRNTIY
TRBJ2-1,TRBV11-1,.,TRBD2,ASSLTSGSGEQF
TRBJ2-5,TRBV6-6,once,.,ASRRELALETQY
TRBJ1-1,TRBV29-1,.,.,SVGTFGLEAF
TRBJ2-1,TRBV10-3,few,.,AISESGLGGEQF
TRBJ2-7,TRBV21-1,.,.,ASSKELSCRGTGIYEQY
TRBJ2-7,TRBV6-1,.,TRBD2,ASSPRGTSGAWEY
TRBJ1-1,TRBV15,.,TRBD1,ATSRMDRGTEAF
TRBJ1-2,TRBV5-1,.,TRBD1,ASSLDTGALNYGYT
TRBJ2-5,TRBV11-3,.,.,ASSSGRGEETQY
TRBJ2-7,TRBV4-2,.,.,ASSQDRNEQY
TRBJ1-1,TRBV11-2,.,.,ASSFSRQAAEAF
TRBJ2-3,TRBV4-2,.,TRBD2,ASSQDPSGGRSTDTQY
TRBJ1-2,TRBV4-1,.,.,ASSHEATVNPIYGYT